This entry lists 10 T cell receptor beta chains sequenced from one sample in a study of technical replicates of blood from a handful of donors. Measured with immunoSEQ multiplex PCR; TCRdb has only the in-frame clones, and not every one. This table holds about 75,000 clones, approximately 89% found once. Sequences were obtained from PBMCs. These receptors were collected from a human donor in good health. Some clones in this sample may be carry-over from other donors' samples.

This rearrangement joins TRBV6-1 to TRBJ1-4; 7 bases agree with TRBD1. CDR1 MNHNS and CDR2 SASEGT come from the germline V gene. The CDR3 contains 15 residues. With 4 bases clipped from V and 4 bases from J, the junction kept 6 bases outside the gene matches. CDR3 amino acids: CASSGVQGSNEKLFF. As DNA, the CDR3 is TGTGCCAGCAGTGGTGTACAGGGGAGTAATGAAAAACTGTTTTTT.

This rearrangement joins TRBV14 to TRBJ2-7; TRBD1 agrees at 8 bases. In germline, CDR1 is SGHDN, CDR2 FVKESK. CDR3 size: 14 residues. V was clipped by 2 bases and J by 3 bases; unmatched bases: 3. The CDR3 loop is CASSQPGQVYEQYF. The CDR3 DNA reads TGTGCCAGCAGCCAACCGGGACAGGTCTACGAGCAGTACTTC.

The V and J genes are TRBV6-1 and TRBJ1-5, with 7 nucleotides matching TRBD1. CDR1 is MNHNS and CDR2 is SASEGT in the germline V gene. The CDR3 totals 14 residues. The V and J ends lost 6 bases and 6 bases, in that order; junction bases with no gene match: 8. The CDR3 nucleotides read TGTGCCAGCAGCGGCGAGGGGGACAGTCAGCCCCAGCATTTT. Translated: CASSGEGDSQPQHF.

The CDR3 here is CASCPGTSGRDTQYF. Written as DNA, the CDR3 is TGCGCCAGCTGCCCCGGGACTAGCGGTCGGGATACGCAGTATTTT. The chain has TRBV4-3 and TRBJ2-3; TRBD2 matches 11 bases. The CDR3 has 15 residues. V shed 8 bases and J 6 bases; nucleotides not matched to a gene: 10. Germline CDR1 reads LGHNA; CDR2 reads YSLEER.

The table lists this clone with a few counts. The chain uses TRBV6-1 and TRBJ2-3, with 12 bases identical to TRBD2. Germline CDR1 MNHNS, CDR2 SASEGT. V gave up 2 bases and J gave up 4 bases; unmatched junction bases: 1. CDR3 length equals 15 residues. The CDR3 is CASSELAGGPDTQYF. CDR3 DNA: TGTGCCAGCAGTGAACTAGCGGGGGGGCCAGATACGCAGTATTTT.

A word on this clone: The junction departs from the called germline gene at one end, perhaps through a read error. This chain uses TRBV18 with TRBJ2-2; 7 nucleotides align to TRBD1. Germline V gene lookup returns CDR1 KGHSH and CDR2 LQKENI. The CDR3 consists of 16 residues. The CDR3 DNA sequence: TGTGCCAGCCCACCCGGGACAGCGACGAACACCGGGGAGCTGTTTTTT. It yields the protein CASPPGTATNTGELFF.

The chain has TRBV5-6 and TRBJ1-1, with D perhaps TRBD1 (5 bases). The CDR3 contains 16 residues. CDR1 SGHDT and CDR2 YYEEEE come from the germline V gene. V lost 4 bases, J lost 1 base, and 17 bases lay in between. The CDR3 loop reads CASSHWYWGGNTEAFF. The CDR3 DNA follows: TGTGCCAGCAGCCACTGGTATTGGGGGGGGAACACTGAAGCTTTCTTT. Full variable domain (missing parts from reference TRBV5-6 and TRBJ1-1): DAGVTQSPTHLIKTRGQQVTLRCSPKSGHDTVSWYQQALGQGPQFIFQYYEEEERQRGNFPDRFSGHQFPNYSSELNVNALLLGDSALYLCASSHWYWGGNTEAFFGQGTRLTVV.

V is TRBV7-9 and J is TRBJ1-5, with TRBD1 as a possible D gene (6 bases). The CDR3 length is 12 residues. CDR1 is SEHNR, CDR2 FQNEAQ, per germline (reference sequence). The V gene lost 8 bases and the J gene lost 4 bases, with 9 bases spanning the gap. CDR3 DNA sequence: TGTGCCAGCGGGCAGGGGAATCAGCCCCAGCATTTT. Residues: CASGQGNQPQHF.

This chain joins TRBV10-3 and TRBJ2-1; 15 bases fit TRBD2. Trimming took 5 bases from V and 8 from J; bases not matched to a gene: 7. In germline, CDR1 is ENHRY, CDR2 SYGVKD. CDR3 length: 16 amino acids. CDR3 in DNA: TGTGCCATCAGTCCCACCGGGACTAGCGGGGGGCATGAGCAGTTCTTC. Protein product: CAISPTGTSGGHEQFF.

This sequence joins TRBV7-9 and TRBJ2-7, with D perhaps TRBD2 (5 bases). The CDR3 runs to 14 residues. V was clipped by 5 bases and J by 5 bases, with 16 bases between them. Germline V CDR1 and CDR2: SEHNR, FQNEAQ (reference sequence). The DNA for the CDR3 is TGTGCCAGCAGCCCCATAGGGCAGAGGGACGAGCAGTACTTC. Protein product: CASSPIGQRDEQYF.